Listed below are T cell receptor beta chains from one sample, sequenced in a study of T cell responses to AZD1222 COVID-19 vaccine. Clones were read by immunoSEQ multiplex PCR, and TCRdb kept only the in-frame ones, dropping some. The data show roughly 140,000 clones, around 91% seen once. Sample: peripheral blood, taken on day 0 of AZD1222 vaccination. The receptors were gathered from an adult in good health. CDR3s include the opening cysteine and the closing phenylalanine or tryptophan. The order of the fields is V gene, D gene, clone size, J gene, CDR3 DNA, CDR3 protein. The D gene is left open where the match is weak. Where a row states a size, it is once, few, many or the class of an expanded clone; other rows omit it.

>TRBV18|TRBD2|-|TRBJ2-1
TGTGCCAGCTCACCCCCTGGGCGGGAGGGGTATGAGCAGTTCTTC
CASSPPGREGYEQFF
>TRBV28|TRBD1|-|TRBJ1-5
TGTGCCAGCCGAACAGGGGGCCTGAGCAATCAGCCCCAGCATTTT
CASRTGGLSNQPQHF
>TRBV24-1|-|-|TRBJ1-2
TGTGCCACCAGTGAAACAGGGTACGATGGCTACACCTTC
CATSETGYDGYTF
>TRBV6-1|TRBD2|-|TRBJ2-7
TGTGCCAGCAGTGAATGGGGGGGGTCCTCCTTCTACGAGCAGTACTTC
CASSEWGGSSFYEQYF
>TRBV28|TRBD1|once|TRBJ1-1
TGTGCCAGCAGCCACAGGGGGTTGGGTACTGAAGCTTTCTTT
CASSHRGLGTEAFF
>TRBV6-6|-|few|TRBJ2-7
TGTGCCAGCACCTTAGACCCGCGGTCCTACGAGCAGTACTTC
CASTLDPRSYEQYF
>TRBV28|-|-|TRBJ1-5
TGTGCCAGCAACAGATTTAATAGCAATCAGCCCCAGCATTTT
CASNRFNSNQPQHF
>TRBV30|-|-|TRBJ2-1
TGTGCCTGGAGTCAGTTAGCGGAGCACAATGAGCAGTTCTTC
CAWSQLAEHNEQFF
>TRBV11-2|-|once|TRBJ1-4
TGTGCCAGCAGCCCTCTATCGGGGACATCAAATGAAAAACTGTTTTTT
CASSPLSGTSNEKLFF
>TRBV29-1|-|-|TRBJ2-7
TGCAGCGTTGACGCAGGACCCTACGAGCAGTACTTC
CSVDAGPYEQYF
>TRBV7-2|-|-|TRBJ2-7
TGTGCCAGCAGCTTAATGGGCCAGGCCGAGCAGTACTTC
CASSLMGQAEQYF
>TRBV13|-|-|TRBJ2-5
TGTGCCAGCAGCTTAGGCCTGGGTGAGACCCAGTACTTC
CASSLGLGETQYF
>TRBV5-1|-|-|TRBJ1-1
TGCGCCAGCAGCTTGGCCGAGATGAACACTGAAGCTTTCTTT
CASSLAEMNTEAFF
>TRBV6-5|TRBD1|-|TRBJ1-1
TGTGCCAGCTTGGGACAGTGGGAAGCTTTCTTT
CASLGQWEAFF
>TRBV29-1|-|-|TRBJ2-5
TGCAGCGTCCGTGGGGCCGTTCGGGAGACCCAGTACTTC
CSVRGAVRETQYF
>TRBV2|-|-|TRBJ2-3
TGTGCCAGCAGTGAGTTCGGGAACGCCGCAGATACGCAGTATTTT
CASSEFGNAADTQYF
>TRBV19|-|-|TRBJ1-2
TGTGCCAGTAGTACCGGACGGGACCTCTATGGCTACACCTTC
CASSTGRDLYGYTF
>TRBV5-1|-|once|TRBJ1-6
TGCGCCAGCAGCCCGGACTGGAGCTCCTATAATTCACCCCTCCACTTT
CASSPDWSSYNSPLHF
>TRBV6-1|-|-|TRBJ1-6
TGTGCCAGCAGAGGGCACTCCTATAATTCACCCCTCCACTTT
CASRGHSYNSPLHF
>TRBV5-1|-|-|TRBJ2-1
TGCGCCAGCAGCTTGGAGTCTACGTACAATGAGCAGTTCTTC
CASSLESTYNEQFF
>TRBV5-4|-|-|TRBJ2-7
TGTGCCAGCAGCTCTGTGAGCTCCGGCGGAGAGCAGTACTTC
CASSSVSSGGEQYF
>TRBV13|-|-|TRBJ2-2
TGTGCCAGCAGCCCCGGATCCACCAAAGCCGGGGAGCTGTTTTTT
CASSPGSTKAGELFF
>TRBV19|-|-|TRBJ1-4
TGTGCCAGTAGTCTCCAACAAGGGACTAATGAAAAACTGTTTTTT
CASSLQQGTNEKLFF
>TRBV12-3/TRBV12-4|-|-|TRBJ2-1
TGTGCCAGCAGTTTAGGACCTGGTGAGCAGTTCTTC
CASSLGPGEQFF
>TRBV30|-|-|TRBJ2-3
TGTGCCTGGAGTCCCGGGGATAGCACAGATACGCAGTATTTT
CAWSPGDSTDTQYF
>TRBV19|-|-|TRBJ1-1
TGTGCCAGTAGTATGGGGGTGGTCGCTGAAGCTTTCTTT
CASSMGVVAEAFF
>TRBV7-9|-|-|TRBJ1-1
TGTGCCAGCAGCTTCGGGGCTTTTGAAGCTTTCTTT
CASSFGAFEAFF
>TRBV5-1|-|-|TRBJ2-7
TGCGCCAGCAGCTTGGGGGTCACGCTATCCTACGAGCAGTACTTC
CASSLGVTLSYEQYF
>TRBV28|TRBD2|-|TRBJ2-1
TGTGCCAGCAGTCCCGGGACTAGCGGTTACAATGAGCAGTTCTTC
CASSPGTSGYNEQFF
>TRBV28|-|-|TRBJ1-6
TGTGCCAGCAATACTGGGGATTCACCCCTCCACTTT
CASNTGDSPLHF
>TRBV27|-|-|TRBJ1-1
TGTGCCAGCAGCCTGACAGGTCGGGCTGAAGCTTTCTTT
CASSLTGRAEAFF
>TRBV28|TRBD2|-|TRBJ2-2
TGTGCCAGCAGTTTATATGGGTGGGGGACTAGCGTTCCCGGGGAGCTGTTTTTT
CASSLYGWGTSVPGELFF
>TRBV6-6|-|-|TRBJ2-2
TGTGCCAGCAGTTACTTCGGGGAGACCGGGGAGCTGTTTTTT
CASSYFGETGELFF
>TRBV29-1|TRBD2|-|TRBJ2-5
TGCAGCGTTGTGGGGAGCGGGACCGAGACCCAGTACTTC
CSVVGSGTETQYF
>TRBV28|TRBD1|-|TRBJ1-5
TGTGCCAGCAGTTCCCCCGACAGGGAGAGCAATCAGCCCCAGCATTTT
CASSSPDRESNQPQHF
>TRBV9|-|-|TRBJ2-7
TGTGCCAGCAGCGTAGAAGGAAATCCCTCCTACGAGCAGTACTTC
CASSVEGNPSYEQYF
>TRBV12-3/TRBV12-4|-|-|TRBJ1-6
TGTGCCAGCAGTTGGGAGAGAAATTCACCCCTCCACTTT
CASSWERNSPLHF
>TRBV29-1|-|-|TRBJ2-1
TGCAGCGTACCCGGGCCTCCCTATGGAGATGAGCAGTTCTTC
CSVPGPPYGDEQFF
>TRBV27|TRBD2|-|TRBJ2-7
TGTGCCAGCAGTTATTTTTCCGGGACTAGCGCGGACGAGCAGTACTTC
CASSYFSGTSADEQYF
>TRBV27|-|-|TRBJ2-2
TGTGCCAGCAGGGGGCTGGCCGGGGAGCTGTTTTTT
CASRGLAGELFF
>TRBV7-9|-|few|TRBJ1-5
TGTGCCAGCAGGGGGAGGGACCCCCGACAGCCCCAGCATTTT
CASRGRDPRQPQHF
>TRBV9|-|once|TRBJ1-1
TGTGCCAGCAGCATTGGGGCTGAAGCTTTCTTT
CASSIGAEAFF
>TRBV5-1|-|once|TRBJ2-3
TGCGCCAGCAGCCTGGATTTGGGAGTTGGCACAGATACGCAGTATTTT
CASSLDLGVGTDTQYF
>TRBV24-1|TRBD2|-|TRBJ2-1
TGTGCCACCAGTGATCACCCTATAACGGGAGGTACCATGGAGCAGTTCTTC
CATSDHPITGGTMEQFF
>TRBV28|TRBD2|-|TRBJ2-2
TGTGCCAGCAGTTCTAGACTAGCGGGAGGGTCCGGGGAGCTGTTTTTT
CASSSRLAGGSGELFF
>TRBV6-5|TRBD2|-|TRBJ2-7
TGTGCCAGCAGTTACTCGAGCGGGGGGAGGCTCGAGCAGTACTTC
CASSYSSGGRLEQYF
>TRBV14|TRBD2|-|TRBJ2-1
TGTGCCAGCAGCCAAGTCTTTACTAGCGGGAGCCATGAGCAGTTCTTC
CASSQVFTSGSHEQFF
>TRBV3-1/TRBV3-2|-|once|TRBJ2-7
TGTGCCAGCGGGCCTAATTATGGCTACGAGCAGTACTTC
CASGPNYGYEQYF
>TRBV7-3|TRBD1|-|TRBJ1-1
TGTGCCAGCAGCTCCGGGGGGACAGGGCCTGAAGCTTTCTTT
CASSSGGTGPEAFF
>TRBV7-9|-|-|TRBJ1-1
TGTGCCAGCAGCTTAGGGAGTAGCGACACTGAAGCTTTCTTT
CASSLGSSDTEAFF
>TRBV28|TRBD1|-|TRBJ1-5
TGTGCCAGCAGTCCCCAAACAGGGGCTTATCAGCCCCAGCATTTT
CASSPQTGAYQPQHF
>TRBV2|-|-|TRBJ2-5
TGTGCCAGCAGTGAAAGCGGAGCTCCCCAAGAGACCCAGTACTTC
CASSESGAPQETQYF